These 9 T cell receptor beta chains were all obtained from the same sample, sequenced in a study of T cell repertoires in cytomegalovirus infection. TCRdb reanalysed the reads using MiXCR and keeps one entry per CDR3 protein. This table has around 300,000 distinct CDR3 sequences, over 20% appearing once. The specimen was PBMCs. The receptor set was obtained from a human donor in good health (CMV status not recorded). Some clones in this sample may be carry-over from other donors' samples.

V and J are TRBV7-2 and TRBJ2-3; no clear D. Germline assignment: CDR1 SGHTA and CDR2 FQGNSA. The CDR3 spans 15 residues. V lost 0 bases and J 3 bases, leaving 10 bases between the germline ends. The CDR3 DNA is TGTGCCAGCAGCTTAGCGAACCCTAGAACAGATACGCAGTATTTT. Translation gives CASSLANPRTDTQYF. Using reference TRBV7-2 and TRBJ2-3 for the parts outside the CDR3, the full variable domain is GAGVSQSPSNKVTEKGKDVELRCDPISGHTALYWYRQSLGQGLEFLIYFQGNSAPDKSGLPSDRFSAERTGGSVSTLTIQRTQQEDSAVYLCASSLANPRTDTQYFGPGTRLTVL.

This sequence joins TRBV24-1 and TRBJ2-1, with 10 bases identical to TRBD2. The J segment lost 3 bases and the V segment lost 5 bases, leaving 3 bases of the junction unmatched. The CDR3 consists of 15 residues. Germline V gene lookup returns CDR1 KGHDR and CDR2 SFDVKD. The CDR3 sequence: CATSGLAGVYNEQFF. The CDR3 DNA follows: TGTGCCACCAGTGGGCTAGCGGGAGTCTACAATGAGCAGTTCTTC.

The chain carries TRBV6-5 and TRBJ2-7; D is possibly TRBD1 (6 bases). Germline assignment: CDR1 MNHEY and CDR2 SVGAGI. The CDR3 is made up of 12 amino acids. Trimming removed 6 bases from V and 2 bases from J, with 8 bases in between. This CDR3 reads CASRGQPYEQYF. CDR3 bases: TGTGCCAGCAGAGGACAGCCCTACGAGCAGTACTTC.

There are a few counts of this clonotype. The chain employs TRBV6-2 or TRBV6-3 and TRBJ2-1; 11 nucleotides line up with TRBD2. J lost 4 bases, V lost 7 bases, and 12 bases had no gene match. Germline CDR1 MNHEY, CDR2 SVGEGT. The CDR3 contains 17 residues. The CDR3 nucleotides are TGTGCCAGCACTGTCCCTCCTAGCGGGGGGAATTACAATGAGCAGTTCTTC. Encoded protein: CASTVPPSGGNYNEQFF.

The V gene is TRBV7-9, the J gene TRBJ1-3; no reliable D call. The ends were cut back, 7 bases at V and 2 bases at J, with 15 bases in the middle. Per the germline V gene, CDR1 is SEHNR and CDR2 is FQNEAQ (reference sequence). The CDR3 covers 15 residues. In DNA form, the CDR3 reads TGTGCCAGCACCCCGAGGCGATTGACTGGAAACACCATATATTTT. It translates to CASTPRRLTGNTIYF.

The chain couples TRBV6-2 or TRBV6-3 to TRBJ2-7; 13 bases map to TRBD2. The germline gives CDR1 MNHEY, CDR2 SVGEGT. The CDR3 consists of 18 residues. J was trimmed by 5 bases and V by 6 bases; bases with no gene match: 16. CDR3 bases: TGTGCCAGCAGCAGACCGGGACTAGCGGGAAGAGGGGCCCACGAGCAGTACTTC. Residues: CASSRPGLAGRGAHEQYF.

This clonotype was picked up many times. The rearrangement joins TRBV7-2 to TRBJ2-7; 10 nucleotides match TRBD1. This CDR3 has 19 amino acids. Trimming took 2 bases from V and 4 from J; bases not matched to a gene: 17. The germline V gene has CDR1 SGHTA and CDR2 FQGNSA. CDR3 sequence reads: CASSLSSPMTGGYLYEQYF. The DNA for the CDR3 is TGTGCCAGCAGCTTATCCTCTCCAATGACAGGGGGCTATCTGTACGAGCAGTACTTC.

This clonotype was found many times. The genes are TRBV7-3 and TRBJ2-1; 9 positions match TRBD2. V shed 4 bases and J 4 bases; nucleotides not matched to a gene: 8. Germline values: CDR1 SGHTA, CDR2 FQGTGA. CDR3 length: 16 amino acids. For the CDR3, the DNA is TGTGCCAGCAGCTCCTTGCGGGGGGGCAGTTACAATGAGCAGTTCTTC. Residues: CASSSLRGGSYNEQFF.

This clonotype was seen more than once but under ten times. The chain joins TRBV28 to TRBJ2-5, with 11 bases identical to TRBD2. Germline assignment: CDR1 MDHEN and CDR2 SYDVKM. V shed 6 bases and J 3 bases; nucleotides not matched to a gene: 12. This CDR3 region has 17 residues. This CDR3 reads CASRGRPLAGGKETQYF. CDR3 bases: TGTGCCAGCAGGGGTAGGCCCCTAGCGGGGGGCAAAGAGACCCAGTACTTC.